These 19 T cell receptor beta chains were all obtained from the same sample, sequenced in a study of shared T cell receptors in the human thymus. The data were produced by immunoSEQ multiplex PCR, yet TCRdb's version contains in-frame clones alone and is incomplete. Of 500,000 to 550,000 clones in the sample, 78% were seen once. The same sample was also used in a study of human thymus T cells.

Sequencing was done on a sample of thymocytes. The receptors here all came from a boy under two years old with a congenital heart defect.

The rearrangement links TRBV30 to TRBJ1-3, with a weak D call TRBD2 (5 bases). The DNA end is a closer match to TRBJ2-2, so the J assignment may be wrong. The germline gives CDR1 GTSNPN, CDR2 SVGIG (reference sequence). The length of the CDR3 is 16 residues. CDR3 coding DNA: TGTGCCTCACCCCCCGACGGGAAGGTTGACACCGGGGAGCTGTTTTTT. Encoded protein: CASPPDGKVDTGELFF.

The V call is TRBV6-1, the J call TRBJ2-5, with 7 bases matching TRBD1. Losses at the gene ends were 0 bases for V and 0 bases for J; bases not matched to a gene: 1. This CDR3 is 15 amino acids long. Germline V CDR1 and CDR2: MNHNS, SASEGT. The DNA for the CDR3 is TGTGCCAGCAGTGAAGCGACAGGGTACCAAGAGACCCAGTACTTC. This sequence encodes CASSEATGYQETQYF.

The chain joins TRBV7-2 to TRBJ2-2; the match to TRBD2 covers 8 bases. The CDR3 loop spans 18 amino acids. V lost 4 bases, J lost 1 base, and 11 bases stayed unmatched. Per the germline V gene, CDR1 is SGHTA and CDR2 is FQGNSA. The CDR3 coding sequence is TGTGCCAGCAGCTCCCCCCCTCCGGGACTAGGGAACACCGGGGAGCTGTTTTTT. Residues: CASSSPPPGLGNTGELFF. The full variable domain, its missing parts supplied by reference TRBV7-2 and TRBJ2-2, is GAGVSQSPSNKVTEKGKDVELRCDPISGHTALYWYRQSLGQGLEFLIYFQGNSAPDKSGLPSDRFSAERTGGSVSTLTIQRTQQEDSAVYLCASSSPPPGLGNTGELFFGEGSRLTVL.

The J gene is TRBJ2-7, the V gene TRBV6-5; a possible D gene is TRBD2 (6 bases). The CDR3 sequence is 15 residues long. Trimming shortened V by 3 bases and J by 3 bases, and 15 bases separated the two germline ends. Germline V gene lookup returns CDR1 MNHEY and CDR2 SVGAGI. The DNA for the CDR3 is TGTGCCAGCAGTTATGGGGGAGGTGGGGACTACGAGCAGTACTTC. It is translated as CASSYGGGGDYEQYF.

Remarks on this clone: The junction departs from the called germline gene at one end, perhaps through a read error. The CDR3 bases are TGTGCCAGCAGTGATCTGAGCGGCGGCGGGGGATCCTCCCACAATGAGCAGTTCTTC. Translated, it gives CASSDLSGGGGSSHNEQFF. This chain links TRBV6-1 with TRBJ2-1; 7 nucleotides match TRBD2. This CDR3 contains 19 residues. The germline V gene encodes CDR1 MNHNS and CDR2 SASEGT.

This clone came up a few times. The chain recombines TRBV29-1 with TRBJ1-2, with 8 nucleotides matching TRBD1. There are 15 residues in the CDR3. The germline V gene encodes CDR1 SQVTM and CDR2 ANQGSEA. After removal of 6 bases from V and 2 bases from J, the junction contained 11 bases not matched to a gene. The CDR3 spells CSVPRQDRVNYGYTF. CDR3 nucleotides: TGCAGCGTCCCTCGACAGGACAGGGTAAACTATGGCTACACCTTC.

This chain uses TRBV4-3 with TRBJ2-5; D is possibly TRBD2 (6 bases). Trimming pared 0 bases from V and 5 bases from J, leaving 16 bases between. This CDR3 is built from 16 residues. Germline V lookup: CDR1 LGHNA, CDR2 YSLEER. The CDR3 region has the DNA TGCGCCAGCAGCCAAGAGGGAACGGGAGAACGGGAGACCCAGTACTTC. Translating it yields CASSQEGTGERETQYF.

The gene calls are TRBV28 and TRBJ2-7; 13 nucleotides line up with TRBD2. Germline CDR1 and CDR2: MDHEN and SYDVKM. Trimming took 3 bases from V and 6 from J; bases not matched to a gene: 8. The CDR3 is 16 amino acids. This CDR3 reads CASSFLTSGRGSEQYF. Written as DNA, the CDR3 is TGTGCCAGCAGTTTTCTTACTAGCGGGAGGGGGAGCGAGCAGTACTTC.

This chain uses TRBV27 with TRBJ2-3; 9 bases agree with TRBD2. The V gene end was trimmed by 2 bases and the J gene end by 1 base; junction bases not matched to a gene: 19. Germline CDR1 is MNHEY and CDR2 is SMNVEV (reference sequence). The length of the CDR3 is 21 residues. CDR3 in DNA: TGTGCCAGCAGTTTAGCCCCCCCGCATAGCGGGAGATGCGTTGGCACAGATACGCAGTATTTT. This encodes CASSLAPPHSGRCVGTDTQYF.

J is TRBJ2-7 and V is TRBV19; TRBD2 might be the D (6 bases). CDR1 is LNHDA and CDR2 is SQIVND in the germline V gene (reference sequence). V lost 10 bases to trimming and J lost 2 bases, with 27 bases between them. The CDR3 runs to 17 residues. The CDR3: CATRHSGSAPGPYEQYF. CDR3 in DNA: TGTGCCACCCGACACAGCGGGTCGGCCCCCGGACCCTACGAGCAGTACTTC.

This clone appeared once. The chain uses TRBV10-1 and TRBJ1-3; 7 bases match TRBD1. J gave up 7 bases and V 6 bases, and 9 bases lay outside the gene matches. CDR1 and CDR2 from the germline V gene are WNHNN and SYGVQD (reference sequence). This CDR3 comprises 14 residues. The CDR3 region is CASRRDSKGNTIYF. The CDR3, as DNA: TGCGCCAGCAGGAGGGACAGCAAGGGGAACACCATATATTTT.

In this sample, this clone turned up once. Other nucleotide sequences from this sample produce the same CDR3. The V gene is TRBV5-1, the J gene TRBJ2-5; tentative D call: TRBD2 (6 bases). CDR1 is SGHRS and CDR2 is YFSETQ in the germline V gene. The CDR3 loop spans 14 amino acids. The germline V and J ends were trimmed by 1 base and 1 base, with 8 bases remaining between them. CDR3: CASSLSSGQETQYF. The CDR3 coding sequence is TGCGCCAGCAGCTTGAGTAGCGGCCAAGAGACCCAGTACTTC.

The V and J genes are TRBV6-1 and TRBJ1-5, with D unresolved. V lost 7 bases and J 1 base, leaving 11 bases between the germline ends. Per the germline V gene, CDR1 is MNHNS and CDR2 is SASEGT. The CDR3 covers 14 residues. The CDR3 here is CASIRGESNQPQHF. CDR3 coding DNA: TGTGCCAGCATCCGGGGAGAGAGCAATCAGCCCCAGCATTTT.

This clone was picked up a small number of times. The V call is TRBV27, the J call TRBJ1-2; TRBD1 matches at 7 bases. Germline V CDR1 and CDR2: MNHEY, SMNVEV (reference sequence). Trimming at V came to 6 bases and at J to 7 bases, leaving 14 bases not matched to a gene. The CDR3 sequence is 15 residues long. This CDR3 is CASSPLTGEEIGYTF. In DNA, the CDR3 is TGTGCCAGCAGCCCTCTCACAGGGGAGGAGATTGGCTACACCTTC.

This chain joins TRBV28 and TRBJ1-3; tentatively, D is TRBD1 (6 bases). This CDR3 has 16 amino acids. The germline CDR1 and CDR2 sequences are MDHEN and SYDVKM. The germline V and J ends were trimmed by 5 bases and 2 bases, with 16 bases remaining between them. CDR3 coding DNA: TGTGCCAGCAGTCTACTTCGGACAGCCGCTGGAAACACCATATATTTT. Protein product: CASSLLRTAAGNTIYF. The whole variable domain, remainder taken from reference TRBV28 and TRBJ1-3, is DVKVTQSSRYLVKRTGEKVFLECVQDMDHENMFWYRQDPGLGLRLIYFSYDVKMKEKGDIPEGYSVSREKKERFSLILESASTNQTSMYLCASSLLRTAAGNTIYFGEGSWLTVV.

The chain employs TRBV14 and TRBJ2-7; weak D call: TRBD2 (6 bases). The CDR3 consists of 14 residues. The V gene lost 4 bases and the J gene lost 6 bases, with 16 bases spanning the gap. Germline V gene sequence: CDR1 SGHDN, CDR2 FVKESK. As DNA, the CDR3 is TGTGCCAGCAGCCTGCGGGATAAAGACATCGAGCAGTACTTC. Its protein product is CASSLRDKDIEQYF.

This chain uses TRBV7-2 with TRBJ2-7, with 10 nucleotides matching TRBD2. Trimming at V came to 6 bases and at J to 0 bases, leaving 5 bases not matched to a gene. The CDR3 extends over 15 amino acids. The germline V gene has CDR1 SGHTA and CDR2 FQGNSA. CDR3 nucleotide sequence: TGTGCCAGCAGTTACGGACTAGCGGCCTCCTACGAGCAGTACTTC. Translated: CASSYGLAASYEQYF.

The rearrangement joins TRBV6-6 to TRBJ2-3, with 8 bases identical to TRBD1. CDR3 length equals 15 residues. The V and J ends lost 5 bases and 3 bases, in that order; junction bases with no gene match: 7. Germline loops: CDR1 MNHNY, CDR2 SVGAGI (reference sequence). CDR3 coding DNA: TGTGCCAGCAGTAGGCGGACAGGGTTGACAGATACGCAGTATTTT. It encodes CASSRRTGLTDTQYF.

The chain combines TRBV4-2 with TRBJ2-3; 10 nucleotides agree with TRBD2. Trimming cost V 2 bases and J 5 bases; bases outside gene matches: 10. CDR1 is LGHNA and CDR2 is YNFKEQ in the germline V gene. The CDR3 totals 17 residues. The CDR3 sequence is CASSQRPGLAMGDTQYF. The CDR3 DNA follows: TGTGCCAGCAGCCAACGTCCGGGACTAGCGATGGGAGATACGCAGTATTTT.